The 26 T cell receptor beta chains listed next were all sequenced from one sample in a study of STAT5B mutations in CD4+ large granular lymphocyte leukemia. TCRdb's table, derived via immunoSEQ multiplex PCR, lists solely in-frame clones and lacks some. The sample contains about 34,000 clones, about nine tenths of which appear only once. Source material: CD4+ T cells from blood buffy coats. Receptor source: a human donor in good health.

Here the CDR3 DNA reads TGTGCCAGCAGCTTATTACAGGCTAACACTGAAGCTTTCTTT. Protein product: CASSLLQANTEAFF. The chain recombines TRBV7-9 with TRBJ1-1; tentative D call: TRBD1 (5 bases). V lost 2 bases, J lost 2 bases, and 9 bases lay in between. This CDR3 has 14 residues. Germline V CDR1 and CDR2: SEHNR, FQNEAQ (reference sequence).

J is TRBJ2-5 and V is TRBV6-5; D might be TRBD2 (7 bases). The germline gives CDR1 MNHEY, CDR2 SVGAGI. The germline V and J ends were trimmed by 4 bases and 7 bases, with 22 bases remaining between them. The CDR3 runs to 16 residues. This CDR3 reads CASSFSPGPRGGTQYF. CDR3 nucleotides: TGTGCCAGCAGTTTTTCCCCGGGCCCAAGGGGGGGGACCCAGTACTTC.

This rearrangement joins TRBV11-3 to TRBJ1-2, with TRBD1 as a possible D gene (6 bases). V gave up 2 bases and J gave up 4 bases, with 11 bases separating them. CDR3 length equals 14 residues. The germline V gene encodes CDR1 SGHNT and CDR2 YENEEA. CDR3 sequence (DNA): TGTGCCAGCAGCTTACCAGGGGTGGCCTATGGCTACACCTTC. Amino acids: CASSLPGVAYGYTF.

V gene TRBV5-1 combines with J gene TRBJ2-5; D may be TRBD2 (5 bases). In germline, CDR1 is SGHRS, CDR2 YFSETQ. The CDR3 consists of 14 residues. V lost 4 bases to trimming and J lost 4 bases, with 14 bases between them. CDR3 DNA sequence: TGCGCCAGCAGCGTTAGGAGCGGTCGAGAGACCCAGTACTTC. Translating gives CASSVRSGRETQYF. Combining the CDR3 with reference TRBV5-1 and TRBJ2-5 gives the whole variable domain KAGVTQTPRYLIKTRGQQVTLSCSPISGHRSVSWYQQTPGQGLQFLFEYFSETQRNKGNFPGRFSGRQFSNSRSEMNVSTLELGDSALYLCASSVRSGRETQYFGPGTRLLVL.

This chain links TRBV7-2 with TRBJ1-2; possibly TRBD1 for D (6 bases). From germline, CDR1 is SGHTA and CDR2 FQGNSA. Trimming took off 3 bases at V and 5 bases at J, with 16 bases between the two ends. The CDR3 loop spans 15 amino acids. The CDR3 loop is CASSFGQYLVYGYTF. The CDR3 DNA is TGTGCCAGCAGCTTCGGACAGTATTTAGTTTATGGCTACACCTTC.

This clone was seen just once. The chain links TRBV7-2 to TRBJ2-1, with D unresolved. The germline gives CDR1 SGHTA, CDR2 FQGNSA. The V and J ends lost 5 bases and 8 bases respectively, with 7 bases between them. CDR3 length: 11 amino acids. The CDR3 nucleotides are TGTGCCAGCAGCCCGTCGCATGAGCAGTTCTTC. Translated, it gives CASSPSHEQFF.

This chain connects TRBV7-3 to TRBJ2-7; TRBD2 matches at 7 bases. V lost 3 bases, J lost 1 base, and 3 bases stayed unmatched. The CDR3 covers 14 residues. CDR1 is SGHTA, CDR2 FQGTGA, per germline. CDR3 DNA: TGTGCCAGCAGCTTTGCGGGAGTGTCCTACGAGCAGTACTTC. The encoded protein is CASSFAGVSYEQYF. Variable domain in full (rest from reference TRBV7-3 and TRBJ2-7): GAGVSQTPSNKVTEKGKYVELRCDPISGHTALYWYRQSLGQGPEFLIYFQGTGAADDSGLPNDRFFAVRPEGSVSTLKIQRTERGDSAVYLCASSFAGVSYEQYFGPGTRLTVT.

The gene calls are TRBV19 and TRBJ1-3; 7 positions agree with TRBD1. The CDR3 covers 18 residues. The V gene's germline CDR1 is LNHDA and CDR2 SQIVND (reference sequence). Trimming took 5 bases from V and 1 from J; bases not matched to a gene: 14. CDR3 DNA: TGTGCCAGTAGTCTCCCATCCGGGACAGAGACTTCTGGAAACACCATATATTTT. This encodes CASSLPSGTETSGNTIYF.

This chain joins TRBV9 and TRBJ2-3, with TRBD2 as a possible D gene (5 bases). The germline gives CDR1 SGDLS, CDR2 YYNGEE. With 4 bases removed from V and 3 bases from J, the gap between germline ends came to 15 bases. The CDR3 loop spans 15 amino acids. As DNA, the CDR3 is TGTGCCAGCAGCTACCTAGCCCTCTATACAGATACGCAGTATTTT. Its translation: CASSYLALYTDTQYF.

Details on this clone: Other DNA sequences of this sample code for an identical CDR3. V is TRBV7-2 and J is TRBJ2-5; no clear D. Trimming pared 1 base from V and 5 bases from J, leaving 5 bases between. Germline-derived CDR1 and CDR2 are SGHTA and FQGNSA. The length of the CDR3 is 12 residues. CDR3 DNA: TGTGCCAGCAGCTTAGTGCGTGAGACCCAGTACTTC. Protein sequence: CASSLVRETQYF.

The chain's CDR3 is CASSGTGGNEKLFF. The DNA for the CDR3 is TGTGCCAGCAGCGGAACAGGGGGTAATGAAAAACTGTTTTTT. The chain carries TRBV7-2 and TRBJ1-4, with TRBD1 identical over 8 bases. Germline V CDR1 and CDR2: SGHTA, FQGNSA. The trim removed 5 bases at V and 4 bases at J, leaving 3 bases unmatched. The CDR3 has 14 amino acids.

The rearrangement links TRBV15 to TRBJ2-3, with TRBD2 matching 7 bases. The J segment lost 6 bases and the V segment lost 0 bases, leaving 9 bases of the junction unmatched. The CDR3 has 16 amino acids. CDR1 and CDR2 (germline): LNHNV, YYDKDF (reference sequence). CDR3 sequence: CATSREGGTPGDTQYF. Written as DNA, the CDR3 is TGTGCCACCAGCAGAGAGGGGGGGACTCCGGGGGATACGCAGTATTTT.

This chain connects TRBV6-5 to TRBJ1-5; no clear D. The CDR3 is 15 amino acids. The V end was cut by 2 bases, the J end by 11 bases, with 19 bases between. The germline V gene has CDR1 MNHEY and CDR2 SVGAGI. The CDR3, as DNA: TGTGCCAGCAGTTACATGGGAGCCCAGCGATCAACCCAGCATTTT. This codes for CASSYMGAQRSTQHF.

V gene TRBV7-2 combines with J gene TRBJ1-5; possibly TRBD1 for D (5 bases). V lost 6 bases, J lost 3 bases, and 9 bases lay in between. This CDR3 contains 13 residues. CDR1 and CDR2 from the germline V gene are SGHTA and FQGNSA. The CDR3 region is CASRQGVNQPQHF. DNA for the CDR3: TGTGCCAGCAGGCAGGGTGTCAATCAGCCCCAGCATTTT.

The J gene is TRBJ1-2, the V gene TRBV4-1, with D maybe TRBD1 (5 bases). CDR3 size: 16 residues. CDR1 is MGHRA, CDR2 YSYEKL, per germline. Between the trimmed V and J ends, which lost 0 bases and 5 bases, there was a span of 16 bases. For the CDR3, the DNA is TGCGCCAGCAGCCAAGAACAGCAGGGACTCGGGTATGGCTACACCTTC. Translating gives CASSQEQQGLGYGYTF.

The chain links TRBV9 to TRBJ1-3; 7 bases fit TRBD1. The germline V gene has CDR1 SGDLS and CDR2 YYNGEE. Trimming cost V 3 bases and J 0 bases; bases outside gene matches: 3. The CDR3 has 15 amino acids. Written as DNA, the CDR3 is TGTGCCAGCAGCGCCGGGACAGTCTCTGGAAACACCATATATTTT. Its translation: CASSAGTVSGNTIYF.

This chain joins TRBV6-1 and TRBJ1-2, with TRBD1 matching 8 bases. The CDR3 consists of 15 residues. J lost 5 bases, V lost 6 bases, and 11 bases had no gene match. Germline V gives CDR1 MNHNS, CDR2 SASEGT. The CDR3 loop reads CASSLGQGIQYGYTF. CDR3 bases: TGTGCCAGCAGCCTCGGACAGGGAATACAATATGGCTACACCTTC.

The gene calls are TRBV11-2 and TRBJ2-2, with D tentatively TRBD1 or TRBD2 (5 bases each). Germline V gives CDR1 SGHAT, CDR2 FQNNGV. V was clipped by 8 bases and J by 1 base, with 17 bases between them. The CDR3 is made up of 16 amino acids. CDR3 DNA sequence: TGTGCCAGCTCGGGGTGGGGACGTCTGAACACCGGGGAGCTGTTTTTT. It yields the protein CASSGWGRLNTGELFF.

The chain carries TRBV6-6 and TRBJ2-2, with TRBD2 matching 12 bases. The CDR3 has 16 residues. The V and J ends lost 6 bases and 7 bases, in that order; junction bases with no gene match: 9. Germline V gives CDR1 MNHNY, CDR2 SVGAGI (reference sequence). CDR3 in amino acids: CASSSSGRARGGELFF. The CDR3 bases are TGTGCCAGCAGCTCTAGCGGGAGGGCCAGAGGCGGGGAGCTGTTTTTT.

V gene TRBV11-2 combines with J gene TRBJ2-2; D perhaps matches TRBD1 (6 bases). The germline V gene encodes CDR1 SGHAT and CDR2 FQNNGV. The CDR3 is 17 residues long. V lost 5 bases and J lost 0, with 16 bases in between. CDR3 DNA sequence: TGTGCCAGCAGCCCCGGCGGATGGGACACGAACACCGGGGAGCTGTTTTTT. It codes for CASSPGGWDTNTGELFF.

V and J are TRBV10-1 and TRBJ1-1; D is unclear. The V end was cut by 10 bases, the J end by 0 bases, with 12 bases between. Germline CDR1 and CDR2: WNHNN and SYGVQD (reference sequence). The CDR3 sequence is 13 residues long. The CDR3 DNA reads TGCGCCACCCGGCTTACCCTGAACACTGAAGCTTTCTTT. This translates into CATRLTLNTEAFF.

The chain uses TRBV9 and TRBJ1-6; D remains ambiguous. Germline V CDR1 and CDR2: SGDLS, YYNGEE. The CDR3 is 18 amino acids. Trimming took off 0 bases at V and 0 bases at J, with 13 bases between the two ends. The CDR3 nucleotides read TGTGCCAGCAGCGTAGATTGGCGGGAAAGCTCCTATAATTCACCCCTCCACTTT. Protein: CASSVDWRESSYNSPLHF.

The V and J genes are TRBV29-1 and TRBJ1-4; a possible D gene is TRBD1 (5 bases). Germline V gene data show CDR1 as SQVTM and CDR2 as ANQGSEA. V gave up 4 bases and J gave up 7 bases, with 10 bases separating them. CDR3 length: 12 amino acids. For the CDR3, the DNA is TGCAGCGTTGGTTCGGGGCTTGAAAAACTGTTTTTT. It codes for CSVGSGLEKLFF. Based on the CDR3 plus reference TRBV29-1 and TRBJ1-4, the full variable domain is SAVISQKPSRDICQRGTSLTIQCQVDSQVTMMFWYRQQPGQSLTLIATANQGSEATYESGFVIDKFPISRPNLTFSTLTVSNMSPEDSSIYLCSVGSGLEKLFFGSGTQLSVL.

The chain carries TRBV30 and TRBJ1-5; weak D call: TRBD1 (6 bases). Trimming stripped 0 bases from V and 7 bases from J, with 13 bases between. The germline V gene encodes CDR1 GTSNPN and CDR2 SVGIG (reference sequence). The CDR3 is made up of 14 amino acids. In nucleotides, the CDR3 is TGTGCCTGGAGTGTAGATGGGGGCAGGCAGCCCCAGCATTTT. Translation: CAWSVDGGRQPQHF.

This chain connects TRBV6-1 to TRBJ1-5; D not resolved. The germline V gene encodes CDR1 MNHNS and CDR2 SASEGT. The CDR3 runs 13 residues. Trimming left V 4 bases short and J 5 bases short, with 9 bases between. CDR3 loop: CASSADSHQPQHF. CDR3 in DNA: TGTGCCAGCAGTGCCGACTCCCATCAGCCCCAGCATTTT.

V and J are TRBV5-1 and TRBJ1-2; D remains ambiguous. The V end lost 6 bases, the J end lost 4 bases, and 19 bases lay between the germline ends. Germline assignment: CDR1 SGHRS and CDR2 YFSETQ. The CDR3 is 15 amino acids. Written as DNA, the CDR3 is TGCGCCAGCACAGAGGGCCGGACGGACCTCTATGGCTACACCTTC. Protein sequence: CASTEGRTDLYGYTF.